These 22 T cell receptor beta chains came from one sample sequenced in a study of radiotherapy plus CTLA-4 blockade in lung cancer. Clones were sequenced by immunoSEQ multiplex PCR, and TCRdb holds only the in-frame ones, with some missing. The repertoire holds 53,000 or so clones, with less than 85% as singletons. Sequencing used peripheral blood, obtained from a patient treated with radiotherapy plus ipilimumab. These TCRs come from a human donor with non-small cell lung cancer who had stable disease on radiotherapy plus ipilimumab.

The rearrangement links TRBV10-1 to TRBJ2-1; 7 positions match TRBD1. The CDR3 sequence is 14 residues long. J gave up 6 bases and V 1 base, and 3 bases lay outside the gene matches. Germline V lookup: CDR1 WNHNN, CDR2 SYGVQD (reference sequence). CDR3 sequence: CASSEWAGGNEQFF. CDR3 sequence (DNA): TGCGCCAGCAGTGAGTGGGCAGGGGGCAATGAGCAGTTCTTC.

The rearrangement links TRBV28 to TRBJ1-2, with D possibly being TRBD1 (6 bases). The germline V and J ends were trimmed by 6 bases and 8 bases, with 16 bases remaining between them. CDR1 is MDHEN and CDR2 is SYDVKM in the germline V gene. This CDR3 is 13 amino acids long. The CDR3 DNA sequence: TGTGCCAGCAGACTTAGGGGGGCAGAGGGCTACACCTTC. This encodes CASRLRGAEGYTF.

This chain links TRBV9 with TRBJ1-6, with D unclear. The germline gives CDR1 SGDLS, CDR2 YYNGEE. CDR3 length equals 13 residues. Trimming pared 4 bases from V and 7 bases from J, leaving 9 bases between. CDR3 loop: CASSPQSNSPLHF. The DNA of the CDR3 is TGTGCCAGCAGCCCCCAGTCGAATTCACCCCTCCACTTT. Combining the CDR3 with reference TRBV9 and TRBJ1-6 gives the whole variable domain DSGVTQTPKHLITATGQRVTLRCSPRSGDLSVYWYQQSLDQGLQFLIQYYNGEERAKGNILERFSAQQFPDLHSELNLSSLELGDSALYFCASSPQSNSPLHFGNGTRLTVT.

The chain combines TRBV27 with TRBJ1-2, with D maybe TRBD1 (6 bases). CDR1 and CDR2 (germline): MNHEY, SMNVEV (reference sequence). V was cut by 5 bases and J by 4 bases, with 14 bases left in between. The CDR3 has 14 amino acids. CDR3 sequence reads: CASSKQGFSYGYTF. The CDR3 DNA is TGTGCCAGCAGTAAACAGGGTTTTAGCTATGGCTACACCTTC.

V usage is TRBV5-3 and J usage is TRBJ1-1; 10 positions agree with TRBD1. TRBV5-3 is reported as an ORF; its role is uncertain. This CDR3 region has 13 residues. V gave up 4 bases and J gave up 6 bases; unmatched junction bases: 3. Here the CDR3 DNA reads TGTGCCAGAAGCCCCGGGACAGGGGCTGAAGCTTTCTTT. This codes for CARSPGTGAEAFF.

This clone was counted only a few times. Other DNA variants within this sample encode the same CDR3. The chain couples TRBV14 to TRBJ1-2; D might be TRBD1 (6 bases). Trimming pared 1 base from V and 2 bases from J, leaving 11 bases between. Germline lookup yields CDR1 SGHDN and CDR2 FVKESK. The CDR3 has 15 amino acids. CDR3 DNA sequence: TGTGCCAGCAGCCAAGTCAGGGGCGGGAACTATGGCTACACCTTC. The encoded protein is CASSQVRGGNYGYTF. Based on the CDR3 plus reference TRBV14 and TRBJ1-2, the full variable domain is EAGVTQFPSHSVIEKGQTVTLRCDPISGHDNLYWYRRVMGKEIKFLLHFVKESKQDESGMPNNRFLAERTGGTYSTLKVQPAELEDSGVYFCASSQVRGGNYGYTFGSGTRLTVV.

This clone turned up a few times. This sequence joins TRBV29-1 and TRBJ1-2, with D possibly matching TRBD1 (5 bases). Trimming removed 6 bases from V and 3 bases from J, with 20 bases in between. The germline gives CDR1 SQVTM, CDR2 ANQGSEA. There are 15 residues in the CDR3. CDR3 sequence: CSVAGTAWDDYGYTF. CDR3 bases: TGCAGCGTCGCCGGGACGGCCTGGGATGACTATGGCTACACCTTC.

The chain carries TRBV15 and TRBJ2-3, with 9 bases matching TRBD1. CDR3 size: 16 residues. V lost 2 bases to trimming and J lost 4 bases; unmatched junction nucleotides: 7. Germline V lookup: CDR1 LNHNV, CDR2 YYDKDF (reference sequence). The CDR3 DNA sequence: TGTGCCACCAGCAGAACCCCCGGGACAGGGCCAGATACGCAGTATTTT. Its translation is CATSRTPGTGPDTQYF.

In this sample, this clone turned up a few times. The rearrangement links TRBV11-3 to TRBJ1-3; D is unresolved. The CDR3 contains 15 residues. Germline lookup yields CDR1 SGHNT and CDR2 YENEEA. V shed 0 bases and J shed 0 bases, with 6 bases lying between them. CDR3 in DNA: TGTGCCAGCAGCTTAGAGGGCGGCTCTGGAAACACCATATATTTT. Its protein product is CASSLEGGSGNTIYF.

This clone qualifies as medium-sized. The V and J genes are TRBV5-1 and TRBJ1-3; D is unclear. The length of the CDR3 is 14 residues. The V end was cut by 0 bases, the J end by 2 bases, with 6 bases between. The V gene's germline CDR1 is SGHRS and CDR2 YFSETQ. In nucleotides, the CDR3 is TGCGCCAGCAGCTTGGGAGGGACTGGAAACACCATATATTTT. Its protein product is CASSLGGTGNTIYF.

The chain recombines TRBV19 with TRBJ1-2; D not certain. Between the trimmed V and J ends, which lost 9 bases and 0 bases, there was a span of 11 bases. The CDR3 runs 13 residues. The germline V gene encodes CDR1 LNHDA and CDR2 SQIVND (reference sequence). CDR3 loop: CASTHNSNYGYTF. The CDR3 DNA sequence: TGTGCCAGCACGCATAATTCTAACTATGGCTACACCTTC.

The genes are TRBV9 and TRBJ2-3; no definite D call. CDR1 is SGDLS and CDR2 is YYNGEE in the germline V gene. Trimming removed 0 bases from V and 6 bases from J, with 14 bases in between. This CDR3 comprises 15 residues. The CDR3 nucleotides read TGTGCCAGCAGCGTAGACGGGTATTACATCGATACGCAGTATTTT. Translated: CASSVDGYYIDTQYF.

The chain's CDR3 is CASSRRPGTSGGVNEQFF. CDR3 DNA sequence: TGTGCCAGCAGCCGACGACCCGGGACTAGCGGGGGGGTCAATGAGCAGTTCTTC. The gene calls are TRBV7-8 and TRBJ2-1; 16 nucleotides agree with TRBD2. V was pared by 5 bases and J by 6 bases, with 10 bases of the junction left unmatched. This CDR3 spans 18 amino acids. Per germline, CDR1 SGHVS and CDR2 FQNEAQ.

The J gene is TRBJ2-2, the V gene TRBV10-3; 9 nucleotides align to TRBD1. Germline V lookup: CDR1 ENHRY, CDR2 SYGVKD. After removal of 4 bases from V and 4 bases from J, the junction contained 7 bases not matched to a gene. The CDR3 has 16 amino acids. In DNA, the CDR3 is TGTGCCATCAGTGGGTCGGGACAGGGTGGCACCGGGGAGCTGTTTTTT. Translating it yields CAISGSGQGGTGELFF.

The CDR3 protein is CASSERLLTGGTYNEQFF. The CDR3, as DNA: TGTGCCAGCAGCGAGCGTTTGTTGACAGGGGGTACCTACAATGAGCAGTTCTTC. The chain links TRBV9 to TRBJ2-1; TRBD1 aligns across 9 bases. Germline V CDR1 and CDR2: SGDLS, YYNGEE. The CDR3 runs 18 residues. Germline trimming cut 3 bases from V and 2 bases from J; bases unmatched to any gene: 12. The whole variable domain, filled in from reference TRBV9 and TRBJ2-1, reads DSGVTQTPKHLITATGQRVTLRCSPRSGDLSVYWYQQSLDQGLQFLIQYYNGEERAKGNILERFSAQQFPDLHSELNLSSLELGDSALYFCASSERLLTGGTYNEQFFGPGTRLTVL.

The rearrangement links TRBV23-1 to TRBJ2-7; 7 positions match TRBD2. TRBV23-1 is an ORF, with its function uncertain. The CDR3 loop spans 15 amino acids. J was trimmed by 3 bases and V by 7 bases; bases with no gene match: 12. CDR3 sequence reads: CASKKEGGANYEQYF. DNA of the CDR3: TGCGCCAGCAAAAAAGAGGGAGGGGCGAACTACGAGCAGTACTTC.

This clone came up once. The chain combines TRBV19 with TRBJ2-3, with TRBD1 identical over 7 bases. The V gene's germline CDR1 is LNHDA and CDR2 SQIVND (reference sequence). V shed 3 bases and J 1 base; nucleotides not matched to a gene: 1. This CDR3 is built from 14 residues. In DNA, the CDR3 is TGTGCCAGTAGTATCGGACAGGGCACAGATACGCAGTATTTT. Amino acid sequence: CASSIGQGTDTQYF.

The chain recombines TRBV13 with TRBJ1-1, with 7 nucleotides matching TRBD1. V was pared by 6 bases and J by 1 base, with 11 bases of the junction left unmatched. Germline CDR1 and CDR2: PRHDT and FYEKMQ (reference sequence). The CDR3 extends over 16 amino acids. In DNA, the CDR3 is TGTGCCAGCAGTGTCAGGGGGTTTGACCGGAACACTGAAGCTTTCTTT. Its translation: CASSVRGFDRNTEAFF.

CDR3 residues: CASSQGAGRYNEQFF. CDR3 sequence (DNA): TGCGCCAGCAGCCAAGGGGCGGGGAGGTACAATGAGCAGTTCTTC. The gene calls are TRBV4-1 and TRBJ2-1, with a possible D match to TRBD2 (6 bases). The length of the CDR3 is 15 residues. Germline V gene lookup returns CDR1 MGHRA and CDR2 YSYEKL. Trimming shortened V by 1 base and J by 4 bases, and 11 bases separated the two germline ends.

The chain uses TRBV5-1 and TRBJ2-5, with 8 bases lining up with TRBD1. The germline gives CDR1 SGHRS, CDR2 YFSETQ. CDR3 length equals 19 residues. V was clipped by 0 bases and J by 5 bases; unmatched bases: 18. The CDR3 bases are TGCGCCAGCAGCTTGGCCCCCCCGACTGGACAGGGTCGAGTGGAGACCCAGTACTTC. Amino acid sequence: CASSLAPPTGQGRVETQYF.

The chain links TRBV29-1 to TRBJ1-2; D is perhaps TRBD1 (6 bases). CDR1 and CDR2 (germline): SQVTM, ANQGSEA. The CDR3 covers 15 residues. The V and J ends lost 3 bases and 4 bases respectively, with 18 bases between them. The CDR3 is CSVDIGQGSRYGYTF. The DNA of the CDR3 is TGCAGCGTTGATATAGGGCAGGGGAGTCGCTATGGCTACACCTTC. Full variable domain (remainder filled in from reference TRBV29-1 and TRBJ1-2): SAVISQKPSRDICQRGTSLTIQCQVDSQVTMMFWYRQQPGQSLTLIATANQGSEATYESGFVIDKFPISRPNLTFSTLTVSNMSPEDSSIYLCSVDIGQGSRYGYTFGSGTRLTVV.

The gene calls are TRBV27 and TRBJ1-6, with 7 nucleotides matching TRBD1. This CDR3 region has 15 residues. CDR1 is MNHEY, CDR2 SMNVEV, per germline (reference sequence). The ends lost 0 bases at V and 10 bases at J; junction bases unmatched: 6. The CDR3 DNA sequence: TGTGCCAGCAGTTTATCCACAGGGGTGCGATCACCCCTCCACTTT. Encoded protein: CASSLSTGVRSPLHF.